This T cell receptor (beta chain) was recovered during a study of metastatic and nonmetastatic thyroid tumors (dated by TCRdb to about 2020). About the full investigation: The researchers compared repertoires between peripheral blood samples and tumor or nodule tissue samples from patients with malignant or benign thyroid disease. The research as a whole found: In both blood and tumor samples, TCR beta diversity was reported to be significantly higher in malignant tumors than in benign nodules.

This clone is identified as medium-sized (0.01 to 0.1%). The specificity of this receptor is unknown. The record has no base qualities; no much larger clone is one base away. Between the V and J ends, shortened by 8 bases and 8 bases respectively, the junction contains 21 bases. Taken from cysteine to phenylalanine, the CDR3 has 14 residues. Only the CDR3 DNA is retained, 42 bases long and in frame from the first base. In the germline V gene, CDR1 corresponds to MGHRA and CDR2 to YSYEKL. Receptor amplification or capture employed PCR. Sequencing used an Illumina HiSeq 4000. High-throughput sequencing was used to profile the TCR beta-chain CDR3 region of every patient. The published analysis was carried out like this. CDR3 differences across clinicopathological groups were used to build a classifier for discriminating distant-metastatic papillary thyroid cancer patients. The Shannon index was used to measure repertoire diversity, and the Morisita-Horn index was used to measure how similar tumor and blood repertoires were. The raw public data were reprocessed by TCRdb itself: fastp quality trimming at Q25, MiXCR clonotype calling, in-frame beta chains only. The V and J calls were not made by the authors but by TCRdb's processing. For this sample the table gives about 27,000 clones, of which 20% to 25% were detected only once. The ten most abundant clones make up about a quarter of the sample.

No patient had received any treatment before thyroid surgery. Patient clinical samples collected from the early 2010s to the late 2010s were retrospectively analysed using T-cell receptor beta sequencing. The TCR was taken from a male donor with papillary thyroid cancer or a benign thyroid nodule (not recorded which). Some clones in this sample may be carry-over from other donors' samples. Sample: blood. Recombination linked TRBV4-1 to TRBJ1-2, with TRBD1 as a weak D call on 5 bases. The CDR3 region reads CASGTHGEGKGYTF. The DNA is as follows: TGCGCCAGCGGGACGCATGGGGAAGGTAAAGGCTACACCTTC.